This T cell receptor (beta chain) derives from a study of T cells in localized non-small cell lung cancer. Regarding the study as a whole: Multi-region tumor sequencing was not done, so intratumor heterogeneity could not be excluded. Uninvolved adjacent lung showed peak T cell clonality, exceeding tumor. The study linked higher blood T cell density to longer overall survival. Appearance in adjacent lung was seen for a median around 61 of the top 100 tumor clones.

V was cut by 7 bases and J by 6 bases, with 7 bases left in between. Germline V gives CDR1 MNHEY, CDR2 SVGAGI. CDR3 length: 11 amino acids. Only one count was recorded for this clone. Its specificity is not known. This table comes from immunoSEQ multiplex PCR, and its TCRdb copy is limited to in-frame clones, with some not included. Of 20,000 to 25,000 clones listed, less than 90% are singletons. The source material was peripheral blood, sampled before any cancer treatment. The chain combines TRBV6-5 with TRBJ2-1; D remains ambiguous. The receptor was derived from a male donor at least 60 years old with stage I squamous cell lung carcinoma. The CDR3 sequence: CASKRSNEQFF. The CDR3 DNA is TGTGCCAGCAAGCGATCCAATGAGCAGTTCTTC.